Here is one TCR beta chain with its context. Its cognate antigen has yet to be identified. The sample holds no much larger clone one base away, and base qualities are not on file. This entry comes from a study of PD-1 blockade in classical Hodgkin lymphoma (dated by TCRdb to the early 2020s). Looking at the study overall: To define a peripheral blood immune signature of response to PD-1 blockade in classical Hodgkin lymphoma, the study combined TCR beta sequencing with CyTOF. The study at large found these results: Baseline TCR diversity was reported to be lower in newly diagnosed patients than in healthy donors, and even lower in relapsed/refractory patients. The study was limited to a single clinical trial cohort, and causes of repertoire differences, possibly disease activity or prior therapy, remained undefined.

Germline trimming: 0 bases from V, 2 bases from J; junction bases outside gene matches: 8. The CDR3 spans 16 residues, from the cysteine through the phenylalanine. Here the CDR3 DNA is all that survives: 48 bases in frame from base 1. CDR1 and CDR2, looked up from the germline V gene, are SGHRS and YFSETQ. Genomic DNA was extracted with the Qiagen DNeasy kit from unsorted PBMCs and from negatively selected CD4+ and CD8+ fractions. TCR beta CDR3 regions were amplified by immunoSEQ multiplex PCR using primers annealing to V and J segments. A synthetic immune receptor repertoire was used to minimize amplification bias, and remaining bias was computationally removed after sequencing. As for the authors' bioinformatics: Custom Python scripts were used to quantify repertoire diversity as the Shannon entropy index. Unsorted, CD4+ and CD8+ repertoires were examined separately, except in combined analyses, for which CD4+ and CD8+ sequences were merged in silico. As stored in TCRdb, this immuneACCESS dataset retains in-frame rearrangements with V and J assigned. A fraction of the clones does not appear; measured against another copy, unresolved V genes explain less than half of the discrepancy, and the remainder lacks a known reason. That table is the source of V, J and clone size, and D and trimming were worked out from the DNA. This sample lists 30,000 or so clones; roughly 94% were detected once. The leading ten clones occupy about 2.3% of the sample.

The intended sense of this specimen's time point label: newly diagnosed, previously untreated cHL patient sample. As a comparison group for the relapsed/refractory trial patients, PBMCs from patients with newly diagnosed, previously untreated classical Hodgkin lymphoma were sequenced. Peripheral blood was collected in 8 mL Vacutainer Cell Preparation Tubes, from which PBMCs were isolated by centrifugation and then cryopreserved. The sample was peripheral blood mononuclear cells (PBMCs). This sequence uses TRBV5-1 and TRBJ2-7; 7 nucleotides in the junction match TRBD1. The receptor was isolated from a human donor with classical Hodgkin lymphoma. The CDR3 here reads CASSLEPRQGAYEQYF. DNA sequence: TGCGCCAGCAGCTTGGAACCCCGGCAGGGGGCCTACGAGCAGTACTTC.